These 30 T cell receptor beta chains share one sample of origin, sequenced in a study of PD-1 blockade in classical Hodgkin lymphoma. Generated by immunoSEQ multiplex PCR, the TCRdb table keeps only in-frame clones and is missing some. The sample holds under 60,000 clones; about 89% are singletons and the top ten take 6.5% to 8%. As to time point: cycle 4 day 1 (C4D1), after five to seven weeks of nivolumab. Relapses following autologous stem cell transplantation were seen in all patients, with brentuximab vedotin exposure varying. The specimen was peripheral blood mononuclear cells (PBMCs), collected before the fourth cycle of nivolumab. These receptors all come from a human donor with classical Hodgkin lymphoma.

The sample holds one count of this clone. The rearrangement links TRBV7-9 to TRBJ2-1, with D perhaps being TRBD1 or TRBD2 (6 bases each). Trimming pared 0 bases from V and 1 base from J, leaving 13 bases between. Germline CDR1 SEHNR, CDR2 FQNEAQ (reference sequence). This CDR3 comprises 17 residues. The CDR3 spells CASSLAGGYPSYNEQFF. The CDR3 DNA reads TGTGCCAGCAGCTTAGCGGGGGGCTATCCTTCCTACAATGAGCAGTTCTTC.

The chain carries TRBV15 and TRBJ1-5; 9 bases are shared with TRBD1. CDR3 length: 16 amino acids. V shed 3 bases and J 4 bases; nucleotides not matched to a gene: 7. Germline V gene lookup returns CDR1 LNHNV and CDR2 YYDKDF (reference sequence). CDR3 residues: CATSSHRGLGNQPQHF. CDR3 DNA: TGTGCCACCAGCAGCCACAGGGGGCTGGGGAATCAGCCCCAGCATTTT. Complete variable domain (other parts from reference TRBV15 and TRBJ1-5): DAMVIQNPRYQVTQFGKPVTLSCSQTLNHNVMYWYQQKSSQAPKLLFHYYDKDFNNEADTPDNFQSRRPNTSFCFLDIRSPGLGDTAMYLCATSSHRGLGNQPQHFGDGTRLSIL.

J is TRBJ1-5 and V is TRBV28; no clear D gene. The V end was cut by 8 bases, the J end by 5 bases, with 4 bases between. The CDR3 sequence is 10 residues long. The germline V gene encodes CDR1 MDHEN and CDR2 SYDVKM. In DNA form, the CDR3 reads TGTGCCAGCGGCTATCAGCCCCAGCATTTT. Its translation is CASGYQPQHF.

V gene TRBV9 combines with J gene TRBJ1-3; D is ambiguous. Germline assignment: CDR1 SGDLS and CDR2 YYNGEE. This CDR3 region has 13 residues. The V end was cut by 3 bases, the J end by 3 bases, with 7 bases between. Here the CDR3 DNA reads TGTGCCAGCAGCGAAGGGAATGGAAACACCATATATTTT. It encodes CASSEGNGNTIYF.

V is TRBV11-2 and J is TRBJ2-1; D may be TRBD1 (7 bases). Germline V lookup: CDR1 SGHAT, CDR2 FQNNGV. Trimming took off 7 bases at V and 4 bases at J, with 29 bases between the two ends. The CDR3 is 19 amino acids. The CDR3 sequence: CASTGGASKGQALYNEQFF. The CDR3 DNA sequence: TGTGCCAGCACCGGAGGGGCCTCTAAAGGACAGGCGCTTTACAATGAGCAGTTCTTC.

The J gene is TRBJ1-2, the V gene TRBV27, with D tentatively TRBD1 (6 bases). The CDR3 consists of 15 residues. The V gene's germline CDR1 is MNHEY and CDR2 SMNVEV (reference sequence). V was shortened by 5 bases and J by 1 base, with 14 bases between the two germline ends. The CDR3 DNA is TGTGCCAGCAGTAATAGGGGGTTGGTTAACTATGGCTACACCTTC. Its protein is CASSNRGLVNYGYTF.

This clone appeared a single time. The chain employs TRBV23-1 and TRBJ2-4; D is unclear. TRBV23-1 is labeled an ORF, and its function is uncertain. This CDR3 contains 16 residues. Trimming took 4 bases from V and 0 from J, leaving 13 bases between them. CDR3 sequence reads: CASSPGELLAKNIQYF. The CDR3 bases are TGCGCCAGCAGTCCTGGAGAACTACTAGCCAAAAACATTCAGTACTTC.

The chain carries TRBV6-6 and TRBJ1-1, with D hard to call. The CDR3 loop spans 16 amino acids. V was shortened by 0 bases and J by 1 base, with 12 bases between the two germline ends. CDR1 MNHNY and CDR2 SVGAGI come from the germline V gene (reference sequence). The CDR3: CASSYSRDGGNTEAFF. CDR3 coding DNA: TGTGCCAGCAGTTACTCTAGGGATGGTGGGAACACTGAAGCTTTCTTT.

The V gene is TRBV11-2, the J gene TRBJ1-1; 9 bases match TRBD1. Germline lookup yields CDR1 SGHAT and CDR2 FQNNGV. V lost 4 bases and J lost 2; bases outside the gene matches: 5. The length of the CDR3 is 15 residues. The CDR3 spells CASSSPGQGNTEAFF. CDR3 nucleotides: TGTGCCAGCAGCTCCCCGGGACAGGGAAACACTGAAGCTTTCTTT.

The chain uses TRBV5-6 and TRBJ1-5; 7 bases line up with TRBD1. The CDR3 covers 13 residues. Germline assignment: CDR1 SGHDT and CDR2 YYEEEE. After removal of 5 bases from V and 4 bases from J, the junction contained 3 bases not matched to a gene. Here the CDR3 reads CASRWGQNQPQHF. The CDR3 DNA is TGTGCCAGCAGATGGGGACAGAATCAGCCCCAGCATTTT.

The V gene is TRBV28, the J gene TRBJ2-5, with D perhaps given as TRBD1 or TRBD2 (5 bases each). The germline CDR1 and CDR2 sequences are MDHEN and SYDVKM. Trimming took 2 bases from V and 2 from J, leaving 15 bases between them. This CDR3 region has 16 residues. CDR3 nucleotide sequence: TGTGCCAGCAGTTTACGAGGGGTTGGATCTCAAGAGACCCAGTACTTC. Protein: CASSLRGVGSQETQYF.

The genes are TRBV11-2 and TRBJ2-5; D call uncertain. Germline-derived CDR1 and CDR2 are SGHAT and FQNNGV. Trimming stripped 1 base from V and 2 bases from J, with 5 bases between. The CDR3 length is 13 residues. CDR3 region: CASSLGGQETQYF. The CDR3 DNA is TGTGCCAGCAGCTTAGGGGGTCAAGAGACCCAGTACTTC.

The V gene is TRBV6-1, the J gene TRBJ2-5; perhaps TRBD2 as D (7 bases). The CDR3 is 15 amino acids. V lost 6 bases and J lost 3, with 17 bases in between. Per germline, CDR1 MNHNS and CDR2 SASEGT. As DNA, the CDR3 is TGTGCCAGCAGCCGAGGGGGGGGCAGAGAAGAGACCCAGTACTTC. Translating it yields CASSRGGGREETQYF.

The CDR3 protein is CASSFPPASGNTDTQYF. CDR3 sequence (DNA): TGTGCCAGCAGTTTCCCCCCCGCTAGCGGGAACACAGATACGCAGTATTTT. The J gene is TRBJ2-3, the V gene TRBV28; 9 bases map to TRBD2. Trimming at V came to 3 bases and at J to 2 bases, leaving 9 bases not matched to a gene. The CDR3 spans 17 residues. Germline V lookup: CDR1 MDHEN, CDR2 SYDVKM.

This chain uses TRBV27 with TRBJ2-3, with TRBD2 matching 7 bases. Germline values: CDR1 MNHEY, CDR2 SMNVEV (reference sequence). The V and J ends lost 6 bases and 2 bases, in that order; junction bases with no gene match: 5. The CDR3 consists of 14 residues. CDR3 bases: TGTGCCAGCAGGCGCGGGGGAGACACAGATACGCAGTATTTT. Translated, it gives CASRRGGDTDTQYF.

The rearrangement joins TRBV2 to TRBJ1-1, with D maybe TRBD1 (5 bases). The CDR3 length is 13 residues. The germline CDR1 and CDR2 sequences are SNHLY and FYNNEI. Trimming removed 4 bases at V and 4 bases at J, with 10 bases between. DNA of the CDR3: TGTGCCAGCAGTGGAGGGGAGTTCACTGAAGCTTTCTTT. Translated, it gives CASSGGEFTEAFF.

This chain links TRBV29-1 with TRBJ2-5; 10 bases line up with TRBD1. Germline CDR1 and CDR2: SQVTM and ANQGSEA. CDR3 size: 16 residues. Unmatched junction bases numbered 13, after V lost 4 bases and J lost 5 bases. The CDR3 DNA reads as TGCAGCGTTGTAGGGGGACAGGGGAAGAGGAGGGAGACCCAGTACTTC. Its translation: CSVVGGQGKRRETQYF.

The CDR3, as DNA: TGTGCCAGCTTCTTTGGGTCTAGCGGGAGGTCGGGCAATGAGCAGTTCTTC. It translates to CASFFGSSGRSGNEQFF. The genes are TRBV27 and TRBJ2-1; TRBD2 matches at 11 bases. This CDR3 contains 17 residues. With 8 bases clipped from V and 6 bases from J, the junction kept 15 bases outside the gene matches. The V gene's germline CDR1 is MNHEY and CDR2 SMNVEV (reference sequence).

The chain recombines TRBV9 with TRBJ1-4; D gene ambiguous. V lost 0 bases and J lost 8, with 11 bases in between. Germline CDR1 reads SGDLS; CDR2 reads YYNGEE. The CDR3 length is 14 residues. CDR3 amino acids: CASSVGVGGEKLFF. For the CDR3, the DNA is TGTGCCAGCAGCGTAGGGGTGGGTGGGGAAAAACTGTTTTTT.

V and J are TRBV7-6 and TRBJ2-5; no clear D gene. The CDR3 totals 13 residues. CDR1 is SGHVS, CDR2 FNYEAQ, per germline. V was shortened by 3 bases and J by 0 bases, with 5 bases between the two germline ends. The CDR3 here is CASSFKNQETQYF. The CDR3 DNA reads TGTGCCAGCAGCTTCAAAAACCAAGAGACCCAGTACTTC.

This clone was detected only once. The chain couples TRBV5-5 to TRBJ2-1, with 8 bases identical to TRBD2. Germline V gene data show CDR1 as SGHKS and CDR2 as YYEKEE (reference sequence). The CDR3 is made up of 14 amino acids. Germline trimming cut 4 bases from V and 6 bases from J; bases unmatched to any gene: 6. The CDR3 bases are TGTGCCAGCAGCCCCCCCGGGACTAGCAATGAGCAGTTCTTC. This translates into CASSPPGTSNEQFF.

The chain links TRBV19 to TRBJ1-6; D not certain. CDR3 size: 17 residues. The ends were cut back, 3 bases at V and 10 bases at J, with 22 bases in the middle. The V gene's germline CDR1 is LNHDA and CDR2 SQIVND (reference sequence). The chain's CDR3 is CASSIYTPGSSGSPLHF. CDR3 nucleotides: TGTGCCAGTAGTATCTACACACCGGGTTCCAGCGGGTCACCCCTCCACTTT.

This clone showed up just a few times. This sequence joins TRBV28 and TRBJ2-2; TRBD1 matches 10 bases. Per the germline V gene, CDR1 is MDHEN and CDR2 is SYDVKM. This CDR3 contains 16 residues. The V segment lost 9 bases and the J segment 3 bases; nucleotides outside the gene matches: 10. The CDR3 is CARLTGGLRDTGELFF. DNA of the CDR3: TGTGCCAGATTGACAGGGGGCTTACGTGACACCGGGGAGCTGTTTTTT.

V usage is TRBV27 and J usage is TRBJ2-7, with unresolved D. V was clipped by 3 bases and J by 0 bases, with 12 bases between them. There are 15 residues in the CDR3. Germline values: CDR1 MNHEY, CDR2 SMNVEV (reference sequence). CDR3 nucleotides: TGTGCCAGCAGTTTCCGTGGCTGGAGCTCCTACGAGCAGTACTTC. Its protein product is CASSFRGWSSYEQYF.

This clone came up a few times. V usage is TRBV28 and J usage is TRBJ2-7, with D tentatively TRBD1 or TRBD2 (5 bases each). Germline CDR1 and CDR2: MDHEN and SYDVKM. V was trimmed by 5 bases and J by 0 bases, leaving 14 bases between them. The CDR3 extends over 15 amino acids. CDR3 residues: CASSKGPGSSYEQYF. CDR3 coding DNA: TGTGCCAGCAGTAAGGGACCGGGAAGCTCCTACGAGCAGTACTTC.

The chain has TRBV7-9 and TRBJ2-2, with 14 bases fitting TRBD2. Germline values: CDR1 SEHNR, CDR2 FQNEAQ (reference sequence). CDR3 size: 18 residues. V dropped 5 bases and J dropped 0; count of bases not matched to a gene: 5. CDR3 in amino acids: CASSPGTSGGPNTGELFF. The CDR3 coding sequence is TGTGCCAGCAGCCCCGGGACTAGCGGGGGACCGAACACCGGGGAGCTGTTTTTT. Full variable domain (rest looked up from reference TRBV7-9 and TRBJ2-2): DTGVSQNPRHKITKRGQNVTFRCDPISEHNRLYWYRQTLGQGPEFLTYFQNEAQLEKSRLLSDRFSAERPKGSFSTLEIQRTEQGDSAMYLCASSPGTSGGPNTGELFFGEGSRLTVL.

The chain recombines TRBV9 with TRBJ1-3; D is perhaps TRBD1 (6 bases). CDR1 is SGDLS, CDR2 YYNGEE, per germline. Trimming stripped 2 bases from V and 2 bases from J, with 11 bases between. This CDR3 is built from 15 residues. The CDR3 is CASSVGGAAGNTIYF. The CDR3 DNA follows: TGTGCCAGCAGCGTTGGGGGGGCGGCTGGAAACACCATATATTTT.

The V gene is TRBV10-1, the J gene TRBJ1-5, with a tentative D call TRBD1 (5 bases). The V end lost 3 bases, the J end lost 11 bases, and 14 bases lay between the germline ends. Germline CDR1 WNHNN, CDR2 SYGVQD (reference sequence). The CDR3 is made up of 13 amino acids. CDR3 sequence reads: CASSDGRVKSQHF. In nucleotides, the CDR3 is TGCGCCAGCAGTGACGGCAGGGTGAAGTCCCAGCATTTT.

This clone appeared a single time. The sample has other DNA sequences that encode this CDR3 too. The chain couples TRBV28 to TRBJ2-3; D unclear. Trimming stripped 2 bases from V and 6 bases from J, with 12 bases between. The CDR3 is made up of 14 amino acids. Germline CDR1 MDHEN, CDR2 SYDVKM. The CDR3 bases are TGTGCCAGCAGTTTACTTCTAGGGCGTGATACGCAGTATTTT. It yields the protein CASSLLLGRDTQYF.

This chain connects TRBV6-5 to TRBJ1-2; D not resolved. The ends were cut back, 10 bases at V and 7 bases at J, with 16 bases in the middle. CDR3 size: 12 residues. CDR1 MNHEY and CDR2 SVGAGI come from the germline V gene. The CDR3 sequence: CATMREIGGYTF. CDR3 bases: TGTGCCACCATGAGGGAAATTGGTGGCTACACCTTC.